Listed here are 19 T cell receptor beta chains from one sample, sequenced in a study of shared clonotypes between healthy human individuals. Libraries were prepared by immunoSEQ multiplex PCR; TCRdb keeps only in-frame clonotypes and omits some of them. The profile shows 1.5 million to 2.5 million clones, around 96% of them singletons. Only CD45RO-negative cells positively selected for CCR7 counted as naive CD8 cells, so terminally differentiated effector memory CD45RA+ cells were excluded. Sequenced input: naive CD8+ T cells sorted from blood. The receptor source for this set is a man aged 18 to 29 in good health.

The V and J genes are TRBV29-1 and TRBJ1-1; possibly TRBD1 for D (5 bases). The CDR3 loop spans 16 amino acids. V was clipped by 6 bases and J by 0 bases, with 20 bases between them. Germline V gene lookup returns CDR1 SQVTM and CDR2 ANQGSEA. This chain's CDR3 is CSVRDRLTDMNTEAFF. The CDR3 region has the DNA TGCAGCGTCAGAGACAGATTGACAGACATGAACACTGAAGCTTTCTTT.

About this clone: Other DNA sequences from this sample encode an identical CDR3 as well. The chain combines TRBV4-1 with TRBJ2-3, with 8 nucleotides matching TRBD1. Germline CDR1 and CDR2: MGHRA and YSYEKL. The CDR3 spans 14 residues. The ends lost 2 bases at V and 4 bases at J; junction bases unmatched: 2. In DNA form, the CDR3 reads TGCGCCAGCAGCCAACGACAGGGGCCAGATACGCAGTATTTT. Its translation: CASSQRQGPDTQYF.

The chain is built from TRBV4-3 and TRBJ1-4; possibly TRBD1 for D (6 bases). V was cut by 1 base and J by 8 bases, with 26 bases left in between. The CDR3 runs 19 residues. In germline, CDR1 is LGHNA, CDR2 YSLEER. For the CDR3, the DNA is TGCGCCAGCAGCCAAGGGACAGTCAGGGATTTGGGTCCCGAGGAAAAACTGTTTTTT. Translating gives CASSQGTVRDLGPEEKLFF.

The chain's CDR3 is CASSYLRDRGTGELFF. Here the CDR3 DNA reads TGTGCCAGCAGCTATCTCCGGGACAGGGGGACCGGGGAGCTGTTTTTT. The rearrangement uses TRBV7-9 and TRBJ2-2; 11 bases fit TRBD1. The J segment lost 5 bases and the V segment lost 4 bases, leaving 6 bases of the junction unmatched. Germline CDR1 and CDR2: SEHNR and FQNEAQ (reference sequence). This CDR3 region has 16 residues.

This clone was seen once. This rearrangement joins TRBV15 to TRBJ2-5; D ambiguous. Germline V gene sequence: CDR1 LNHNV, CDR2 YYDKDF (reference sequence). This CDR3 has 15 amino acids. Deletions cut 0 bases from V and 5 bases from J, with 13 bases between. For the CDR3, the DNA is TGTGCCACCAGCAGAGATAGAGGAACAAGTGAGACCCAGTACTTC. It specifies CATSRDRGTSETQYF.

The chain couples TRBV29-1 to TRBJ1-2; D is perhaps TRBD1 (5 bases). CDR1 is SQVTM and CDR2 is ANQGSEA in the germline V gene. CDR3 size: 12 residues. With 4 bases removed from V and 7 bases from J, the gap between germline ends came to 13 bases. Here the CDR3 reads CSVVGPEPGYTF. The CDR3 nucleotides are TGCAGCGTTGTGGGGCCAGAGCCTGGCTACACCTTC.

The rearrangement links TRBV7-2 to TRBJ2-1; 11 nucleotides match TRBD2. There are 16 residues in the CDR3. The J segment lost 7 bases and the V segment lost 6 bases, leaving 11 bases of the junction unmatched. Germline V lookup: CDR1 SGHTA, CDR2 FQGNSA. In DNA, the CDR3 is TGTGCCAGCAGTCCCATACTAGCGGGAGCTAAGAATGAGCAGTTCTTC. It translates to CASSPILAGAKNEQFF.

Worth noting for this clone: Different DNA sequences within this sample yield the same CDR3. This chain uses TRBV5-4 with TRBJ2-3, with D possibly being TRBD1 (5 bases). CDR1 and CDR2 (germline): SGHNT, YYREEE (reference sequence). The CDR3 is 14 residues long. Trimming cost V 2 bases and J 0 bases, with 7 bases left between them. CDR3: CASSFDSSTDTQYF. DNA for the CDR3: TGTGCCAGCAGCTTCGACAGTAGCACAGATACGCAGTATTTT.

The table lists this clone with a few counts. The sample contains more than one DNA sequence encoding this CDR3. This chain joins TRBV10-2 and TRBJ2-5; D is undetermined. The ends were cut back, 3 bases at V and 4 bases at J, with 3 bases in the middle. CDR1 and CDR2 (germline): WSHSY, SAAADI. The CDR3 sequence is 11 residues long. CDR3 nucleotides: TGCGCCAGCAGTGAAGGAGAGACCCAGTACTTC. Protein product: CASSEGETQYF.

J is TRBJ1-1 and V is TRBV19; TRBD1 might be the D (6 bases). Germline V gene data show CDR1 as LNHDA and CDR2 as SQIVND (reference sequence). Trimming removed 4 bases from V and 0 bases from J, with 9 bases in between. This CDR3 region has 14 residues. DNA of the CDR3: TGTGCCAGTAGTAATACAGGGATGAACACTGAAGCTTTCTTT. Translating it yields CASSNTGMNTEAFF.

A single count supports this clone. V is TRBV5-1 and J is TRBJ2-1, with D uncertain. Trimming shortened V by 0 bases and J by 8 bases, and 9 bases separated the two germline ends. CDR1 and CDR2 from the germline V gene are SGHRS and YFSETQ. CDR3 length: 13 amino acids. The CDR3 is CASSLDFSDEQFF. The CDR3 coding sequence is TGCGCCAGCAGCTTGGACTTCTCTGATGAGCAGTTCTTC.

The rearrangement links TRBV15 to TRBJ1-5; D is unresolved. V was shortened by 1 base and J by 1 base, with 11 bases between the two germline ends. This CDR3 is built from 16 residues. From germline, CDR1 is LNHNV and CDR2 YYDKDF (reference sequence). In DNA, the CDR3 is TGTGCCACCAGCAGAGGCTTCCTGGGGAGCAATCAGCCCCAGCATTTT. The encoded protein is CATSRGFLGSNQPQHF.

The chain has TRBV5-1 and TRBJ2-7; 10 bases line up with TRBD1. V lost 4 bases, J lost 2 bases, and 3 bases stayed unmatched. Germline CDR1 reads SGHRS; CDR2 reads YFSETQ. CDR3 length equals 14 residues. This CDR3 reads CASSRGQGAYEQYF. The CDR3 DNA sequence: TGCGCCAGCAGCAGAGGACAGGGGGCCTACGAGCAGTACTTC.

The rearrangement links TRBV6-6 to TRBJ2-4; D call uncertain. This CDR3 region has 11 residues. Trimming took off 8 bases at V and 5 bases at J, with 7 bases between the two ends. CDR1 is MNHNY and CDR2 is SVGAGI in the germline V gene (reference sequence). CDR3 sequence: CASAGENIQYF. The CDR3 DNA is TGTGCCAGCGCAGGCGAAAACATTCAGTACTTC.

V gene TRBV7-9 combines with J gene TRBJ1-4; 7 bases line up with TRBD1. The CDR3 extends over 16 amino acids. The J segment lost 2 bases and the V segment lost 1 base, leaving 4 bases of the junction unmatched. CDR1 and CDR2 (germline): SEHNR, FQNEAQ (reference sequence). The CDR3 region has the DNA TGTGCCAGCAGCTTAGGTGGGGACAGTACTAATGAAAAACTGTTTTTT. Protein product: CASSLGGDSTNEKLFF.

The chain employs TRBV27 and TRBJ2-1; 8 bases are shared with TRBD1. The length of the CDR3 is 14 residues. V lost 8 bases and J lost 6; bases outside the gene matches: 9. Looked up from germline, CDR1 is MNHEY and CDR2 is SMNVEV (reference sequence). CDR3 sequence (DNA): TGTGCCAGCGCGACAGGGGTAGAGGGCAATGAGCAGTTCTTC. This encodes CASATGVEGNEQFF.

The V call is TRBV4-1, the J call TRBJ2-7, with D perhaps TRBD2 (6 bases). V was shortened by 3 bases and J by 5 bases, with 17 bases between the two germline ends. Germline loops: CDR1 MGHRA, CDR2 YSYEKL. This CDR3 is built from 15 residues. The CDR3: CASSQLADPRDEQYF. CDR3 sequence (DNA): TGCGCCAGCAGCCAGTTAGCGGATCCTAGGGACGAGCAGTACTTC.

V gene TRBV4-1 combines with J gene TRBJ1-3; D possibly corresponds to TRBD1 (5 bases). The CDR3 extends over 17 amino acids. Trimming stripped 4 bases from V and 0 bases from J, with 16 bases between. From germline, CDR1 is MGHRA and CDR2 YSYEKL. Written as DNA, the CDR3 is TGCGCCAGCAGCCCTTGGGGCAGCGATATCTCTGGAAACACCATATATTTT. It is translated as CASSPWGSDISGNTIYF.

The chain combines TRBV11-2 with TRBJ1-5; 10 nucleotides line up with TRBD1. This CDR3 spans 16 amino acids. Germline V gene data show CDR1 as SGHAT and CDR2 as FQNNGV. V was pared by 2 bases and J by 6 bases, with 7 bases of the junction left unmatched. The CDR3 nucleotides are TGTGCCAGCAGCTTATTAAGCGGGACAGGGGTTCAGCCCCAGCATTTT. This translates into CASSLLSGTGVQPQHF.